What follows describes a single TCR beta chain. Its matching antigen is unknown. Those patients who had chemo-refractory metastatic non-small-cell lung cancer were given focal radiation along with CTLA-4 blockade through ipilimumab. The CDR3 loop spans 14 amino acids. Germline-derived CDR1 and CDR2 are MNHEY and SMNVEV (reference sequence). Between the trimmed V and J ends, which lost 4 bases and 6 bases, there was a span of 16 bases. Measured with immunoSEQ multiplex PCR; TCRdb has only the in-frame clones, and not every one. This sample has roughly 98,000 clones, with approximately 82% found just once. The data were taken from a study of radiotherapy plus CTLA-4 blockade in lung cancer. Looking at the study overall: There were objective responses in roughly 17% of patients, and 30% to 35% had disease control.

Findings and caveats of the study: Among blood TCR repertoires after radiotherapy plus ipilimumab, tumor-derived clones expanded. Early clone dynamics of blood T cells, plus interferon-beta, reportedly predicted response best.

The receptor was isolated from a human donor with non-small cell lung cancer that progressed on radiotherapy plus ipilimumab. Source: peripheral blood, taken from a patient treated with radiotherapy plus ipilimumab. This rearrangement joins TRBV27 to TRBJ2-7; D may be TRBD1 or TRBD2 (5 bases each). DNA for the CDR3: TGTGCCAGCAGTTCGCTCCCCGGGGCCGTCGAGCAGTACTTC. This gives the protein CASSSLPGAVEQYF.